Listed below are T cell receptor beta chains from one sample, sequenced in a study of identical twins. One entry per CDR3 protein results from TCRdb running MiXCR on the 5' RACE reads. The sample has hundreds of thousands of distinct CDR3 sequences; about 18% are singletons. This sample also appeared in a second study, on T cells expressing NK-cell markers.

The specimen was PBMCs. All receptors derive from a woman between 18 and 29 years old in good health. CDR3s include the opening cysteine and the closing phenylalanine or tryptophan. Each record gives: clone size, V gene, J gene, D gene, CDR3 DNA, CDR3 protein. A D gene is named only where the DNA matches it firmly. Clone size is not always given. Where it is, it says once, few, many or a class for expanded clones.

few	TRBV5-1	TRBJ2-1	.	TGCGCCAGCAGCTCGAGGGGAGGTCACAATGAGCAGTTCTTC	CASSSRGGHNEQFF
.	TRBV20-1	TRBJ2-7	.	TGCAGTGCTAGAGGACGGAAGACCTACGAGCAGTACTTC	CSARGRKTYEQYF
.	TRBV19	TRBJ1-1	.	TGTGCCAGTACCAATACGGGGCGCAACACTGAAGCTTTCTTT	CASTNTGRNTEAFF
few	TRBV4-3	TRBJ2-1	TRBD2	TGCGCCAGCAGCCAAGAGGGACTAGCGGGAGGGTGGAATGAGCAGTTCTTC	CASSQEGLAGGWNEQFF
few	TRBV19	TRBJ1-1	.	TGTGCCAGTAAAACAGCCGAGAACACTGAAGCTTTCTTT	CASKTAENTEAFF
few	TRBV6-2/TRBV6-3	TRBJ1-5	.	TGTGCCAGCACCCGGGACACTGGTGGCGTTTATAGCAATCAGCCCCAGCATTTT	CASTRDTGGVYSNQPQHF
few	TRBV7-9	TRBJ2-7	.	TGTGCCAGCAGCTTAGACACACACTACGAGCAGTACTTC	CASSLDTHYEQYF
few	TRBV5-1	TRBJ2-1	TRBD1	TGCGCCAGCAGCTTCGGGGACAGGGCCTACAATGAGCAGTTCTTC	CASSFGDRAYNEQFF
few	TRBV15	TRBJ2-7	TRBD1	TGTGCCACCAGCAGAGATCGTCGGACAGGGGCCTACGAGCAGTACTTC	CATSRDRRTGAYEQYF
.	TRBV7-9	TRBJ2-5	TRBD1	TGTGCCAGCAGCGGCCCGGGACAGAACCAAGAGACCCAGTACTTC	CASSGPGQNQETQYF
many	TRBV20-1	TRBJ2-2	.	TGCAGTGCGGCTCAGGTGACGGGGGAGCTGTTTTTT	CSAAQVTGELFF
.	TRBV20-1	TRBJ2-1	.	TGCAGTGCTAGAGACTGGGGAGCCAATGAGCAGTTCTTC	CSARDWGANEQFF
.	TRBV7-2	TRBJ2-4	TRBD2	TGTGCCAGCAACCCACGGGGACTAGCGGGTCGAGGGATTCAGTACTTC	CASNPRGLAGRGIQYF
.	TRBV10-3	TRBJ2-5	.	TGTGCCACTGGGAAGGGGGAAGAGACCCAGTACTTC	CATGKGEETQYF
many	TRBV5-1	TRBJ1-1	.	TGCGCCAGCAGCTTGATCGGGCGGCCGAACACTGAAGCTTTCTTT	CASSLIGRPNTEAFF
.	TRBV4-3	TRBJ2-3	TRBD1	TGCGCCAGCAGCCACGGGGTAACTGGGACAGGTCCGACAGATACGCAGTATTTT	CASSHGVTGTGPTDTQYF
.	TRBV19	TRBJ2-5	TRBD1	TGTGCCAGTACTACTGGACAGGAAGAGACCCAGTACTTC	CASTTGQEETQYF
few	TRBV19	TRBJ2-5	TRBD2	TGTGCCAGTAGTAATATAGCGGGGGGACCACAAGAGACCCAGTACTTC	CASSNIAGGPQETQYF
many	TRBV5-1	TRBJ2-5	.	TGCGCCAGCAGCCCACGGGATCTCCAAGAGACCCAGTACTTC	CASSPRDLQETQYF
.	TRBV5-5	TRBJ2-2	.	TGTGCCAGCAGCCCGCTCGTGAGGAACACCGGGGAGCTGTTTTTT	CASSPLVRNTGELFF
.	TRBV12-5	TRBJ2-1	.	TGTGCTAGTGGTTTGCCCATCCCGCCTGAGCAGTTCTTC	CASGLPIPPEQFF
few	TRBV10-3	TRBJ2-3	TRBD2	TGTGCCATCAAGGCCGGGACTAGCGGACCCACAGATACGCAGTATTTT	CAIKAGTSGPTDTQYF
few	TRBV7-2	TRBJ2-3	TRBD2	TGTGCCAGCAGCCCCTACTTAGCGGGAGGTGCGGAGTATTTT	CASSPYLAGGAEYF
.	TRBV20-1	TRBJ2-5	TRBD2	TGCAGTGCCCCAACTACTAGCGGGGTAAGGACCCAGTACTTC	CSAPTTSGVRTQYF
.	TRBV20-1	TRBJ1-6	.	TGCAGTGCTAGAGGGGGGGGTAATTCACCCCTCCACTTT	CSARGGGNSPLHF